What follows are 26 T cell receptor beta chains derived from one specimen sequenced in a study of cytotoxic CD8 clonotypes in ibrutinib-treated CLL. Sequenced by immunoSEQ multiplex PCR; TCRdb stores in-frame clones only, minus some. The table lists 130,000 or so clones, roughly 80% of them singletons, with under 35% in the top ten. Material: PBMCs, obtained after 12 months of ibrutinib treatment. All receptors come from a human donor with chronic lymphocytic leukemia.

This clone was detected a few times. The chain employs TRBV25-1 and TRBJ2-5, with D unclear. V was clipped by 5 bases and J by 2 bases, with 9 bases between them. CDR1 MGHDK and CDR2 SYGVNS come from the germline V gene. The CDR3 length is 13 residues. The CDR3 sequence is CASSPGAQETQYF. CDR3 nucleotide sequence: TGTGCCAGCAGTCCCGGCGCGCAAGAGACCCAGTACTTC.

The J gene is TRBJ1-2, the V gene TRBV7-9; perhaps TRBD1 as D (5 bases). Deletions cut 3 bases from V and 6 bases from J, with 17 bases between. The CDR3 covers 15 residues. Germline V CDR1 and CDR2: SEHNR, FQNEAQ (reference sequence). The CDR3 is CASSFTVQGRHGYTF. Here the CDR3 DNA reads TGTGCCAGCAGCTTTACTGTCCAGGGAAGGCATGGCTACACCTTC.

In its sample, this clone ranks as medium-sized. CDR3 protein: CASSQVTSATETQYF. The CDR3 coding sequence is TGCGCCAGCAGCCAAGTCACTAGCGCCACGGAGACCCAGTACTTC. V gene TRBV4-3 combines with J gene TRBJ2-5, with 7 bases fitting TRBD2. The CDR3 consists of 15 residues. Germline V gene sequence: CDR1 LGHNA, CDR2 YSLEER. The trim removed 1 base at V and 5 bases at J, leaving 7 bases unmatched.

This chain connects TRBV6-4 to TRBJ1-2; TRBD1 agrees at 8 bases. CDR3 size: 16 residues. V lost 4 bases and J lost 6; bases outside the gene matches: 13. CDR1 is MRHNA and CDR2 is SNTAGT in the germline V gene. The DNA of the CDR3 is TGTGCCAGCAGTGTCGTTTTAACAGGGGGTTCGGATGGCTACACCTTC. It translates to CASSVVLTGGSDGYTF.

This chain uses TRBV18 with TRBJ1-5; TRBD1 matches at 8 bases. This CDR3 comprises 16 residues. V trimming: 6 bases; J trimming: 2 bases; junction bases outside the gene matches: 9. Germline CDR1 KGHSH, CDR2 LQKENI. CDR3 in amino acids: CASSHYRGMGNQPQHF. CDR3 in DNA: TGTGCCAGCTCTCACTACAGGGGGATGGGCAATCAGCCCCAGCATTTT.

The chain recombines TRBV2 with TRBJ1-5; D unresolved. The CDR3 spans 14 residues. V was cut by 6 bases and J by 4 bases, with 13 bases left in between. Germline CDR1 and CDR2: SNHLY and FYNNEI. CDR3 sequence: CASRGLAENQPQHF. DNA for the CDR3: TGTGCCAGCAGGGGGTTGGCCGAGAATCAGCCCCAGCATTTT.

This sequence joins TRBV2 and TRBJ2-3; maybe TRBD2 (6 bases). Looked up from germline, CDR1 is SNHLY and CDR2 is FYNNEI. There are 11 residues in the CDR3. V was pared by 6 bases and J by 10 bases, with 11 bases between. The CDR3 DNA sequence: TGTGCCAGCAGGGAGGGGAAGGCGCAGTATTTT. This gives the protein CASREGKAQYF.

The genes are TRBV5-8 and TRBJ1-4, with D unclear. V lost 0 bases and J lost 7, with 13 bases in between. The length of the CDR3 is 15 residues. The V gene's germline CDR1 is SGHTS and CDR2 YDEGEE. This CDR3 reads CASSLDPARPEKLFF. CDR3 coding DNA: TGTGCCAGCAGCTTGGATCCAGCCCGTCCTGAAAAACTGTTTTTT.

The CDR3 bases are TGCGCCAGCAGCTTAATAGTGGGTTTCCAAGAGACCCAGTACTTC. It encodes CASSLIVGFQETQYF. J is TRBJ2-5 and V is TRBV5-1; no reliable D call. Germline CDR1 SGHRS, CDR2 YFSETQ. Deletions cut 2 bases from V and 1 base from J, with 12 bases between. CDR3 length equals 15 residues.

V and J are TRBV4-3 and TRBJ1-2; D is possibly TRBD1 (6 bases). The CDR3 loop spans 15 amino acids. The V gene lost 1 base and the J gene lost 5 bases, with 14 bases spanning the gap. Germline assignment: CDR1 LGHNA and CDR2 YSLEER. The CDR3, as DNA: TGCGCCAGCAGCCAAGGGTCCGGGGGCGAGTATGGCTACACCTTC. It codes for CASSQGSGGEYGYTF.

As for this clone: The same CDR3 arises from other DNA sequences in this sample as well. The chain is built from TRBV7-8 and TRBJ2-7; 10 bases are shared with TRBD1. J was trimmed by 3 bases and V by 5 bases; bases with no gene match: 4. This CDR3 has 14 residues. Germline assignment: CDR1 SGHVS and CDR2 FQNEAQ. The CDR3 coding sequence is TGTGCCAGCAGCCTACGGACAGGGGGCTACGAGCAGTACTTC. It is translated as CASSLRTGGYEQYF.

This chain connects TRBV27 to TRBJ2-1; D may be TRBD2 (5 bases). The CDR3 has 13 residues. Germline V CDR1 and CDR2: MNHEY, SMNVEV (reference sequence). The germline V and J ends were trimmed by 0 bases and 7 bases, with 7 bases remaining between them. CDR3 in amino acids: CASSLSDSNEQFF. For the CDR3, the DNA is TGTGCCAGCAGTTTATCGGACTCAAATGAGCAGTTCTTC.

A remark on this clone: An end of the junction differs from the germline gene, which may be a read error. The chain couples TRBV7-7 to TRBJ2-2, with D unclear. The CDR3 extends over 14 amino acids. Germline V lookup: CDR1 SSHAT, CDR2 FNYEAQ (reference sequence). Written as DNA, the CDR3 is TGTGCTAGCAGCGTACAAACGAACACCGGGGAGCTGTTTTTT. Residues: CASSVQTNTGELFF.

This clone has just a few counts. The genes are TRBV27 and TRBJ2-7; a weak D match, TRBD1 (6 bases). V was clipped by 5 bases and J by 4 bases, with 18 bases between them. This CDR3 region has 15 residues. Germline CDR1 reads MNHEY; CDR2 reads SMNVEV (reference sequence). As DNA, the CDR3 is TGTGCCAGCAGTCGGAGCCAGGGGCGGACATACGAGCAGTACTTC. Its translation: CASSRSQGRTYEQYF.

This sequence joins TRBV19 and TRBJ1-2, with D maybe TRBD1 (6 bases). Trimming stripped 7 bases from V and 3 bases from J, with 12 bases between. CDR1 and CDR2 (germline): LNHDA, SQIVND (reference sequence). The CDR3 sequence is 13 residues long. The CDR3 coding sequence is TGTGCCAGTAAGCACAGGGTCGACTATGGCTACACCTTC. As protein: CASKHRVDYGYTF.

J is TRBJ2-3 and V is TRBV7-9, with D possibly TRBD2 on 7 matching bases. V lost 2 bases, J lost 5 bases, and 14 bases lay in between. In germline, CDR1 is SEHNR, CDR2 FQNEAQ (reference sequence). The CDR3 runs 15 residues. The CDR3 bases are TGTGCCAGCAGCTTACTCGGGGGGCAGGGAGATACGCAGTATTTT. As protein: CASSLLGGQGDTQYF.

The chain links TRBV28 to TRBJ1-2; D is uncertain. The germline V gene encodes CDR1 MDHEN and CDR2 SYDVKM. The CDR3 spans 13 residues. Trimming cost V 2 bases and J 8 bases, with 12 bases left between them. The CDR3 loop is CASSLVGDPGYTF. For the CDR3, the DNA is TGTGCCAGCAGTTTAGTCGGGGATCCGGGCTACACCTTC.

This clone was detected once. The V call is TRBV18, the J call TRBJ2-1, with unresolved D. Trimming took 2 bases from V and 8 from J, leaving 7 bases between them. CDR3 length equals 12 residues. The germline V gene has CDR1 KGHSH and CDR2 LQKENI. In nucleotides, the CDR3 is TGTGCCAGCTCACCAGGTCCGGATGAGCAGTTCTTC. It is translated as CASSPGPDEQFF.

The gene calls are TRBV5-6 and TRBJ2-7; D is uncertain. The germline V gene has CDR1 SGHDT and CDR2 YYEEEE. The germline V and J ends were trimmed by 3 bases and 3 bases, with 19 bases remaining between them. The CDR3 consists of 16 residues. As DNA, the CDR3 is TGTGCCAGCAGCTCTCTTTACAGAGAAGAGAACTACGAGCAGTACTTC. Encoded protein: CASSSLYREENYEQYF.

The chain carries TRBV29-1 and TRBJ2-7, with D hard to call. Germline CDR1 reads SQVTM; CDR2 reads ANQGSEA. The CDR3 is 13 amino acids. V lost 4 bases and J lost 3, with 13 bases in between. CDR3 amino acids: CSVVLGLFYEQYF. The DNA of the CDR3 is TGCAGCGTTGTTTTGGGATTGTTCTACGAGCAGTACTTC.

The DNA of the CDR3 is TGTGCCAGCAGCTTAAGCGGAAGTCCGTACGAGCAGTACTTC. Its protein product is CASSLSGSPYEQYF. This chain connects TRBV7-9 to TRBJ2-7, with D possibly being TRBD2 (5 bases). V lost 2 bases and J 4 bases, leaving 12 bases between the germline ends. This CDR3 contains 14 residues. Germline-derived CDR1 and CDR2 are SEHNR and FQNEAQ (reference sequence).

This rearrangement joins TRBV28 to TRBJ2-1; TRBD2 agrees at 8 bases. The germline gives CDR1 MDHEN, CDR2 SYDVKM. Unmatched junction bases numbered 3, after V lost 8 bases and J lost 0 bases. The CDR3 spans 14 residues. The CDR3 region has the DNA TGTGCCAGCGGGGCGGGAGGCTCCTACAATGAGCAGTTCTTC. This sequence encodes CASGAGGSYNEQFF.

The chain has TRBV10-2 and TRBJ1-2; D might be TRBD1 (6 bases). The CDR3 runs 14 residues. The germline V gene encodes CDR1 WSHSY and CDR2 SAAADI. V lost 3 bases and J 3 bases, leaving 11 bases between the germline ends. The CDR3 coding sequence is TGCGCCAGCAGTGACACCTGGACAGACTATGGCTACACCTTC. Amino acids: CASSDTWTDYGYTF.

V usage is TRBV6-1 and J usage is TRBJ2-7, with D tentatively TRBD2 (6 bases). Germline loops: CDR1 MNHNS, CDR2 SASEGT. The CDR3 is 12 amino acids. Trimming shortened V by 7 bases and J by 4 bases, and 11 bases separated the two germline ends. The CDR3 spells CASTNAGYEQYF. The DNA for the CDR3 is TGTGCCAGCACCAATGCGGGGTACGAGCAGTACTTC.

The chain couples TRBV18 to TRBJ2-6; D unclear. Trimming left V 3 bases short and J 1 base short, with 22 bases between. The CDR3 extends over 20 amino acids. Per germline, CDR1 KGHSH and CDR2 LQKENI. CDR3 residues: CASSPTLKTVITSGANVLTF. CDR3 in DNA: TGTGCCAGCTCACCGACCTTGAAGACCGTTATAACGTCTGGGGCCAACGTCCTGACTTTC. The full variable domain, rest sourced from reference TRBV18 and TRBJ2-6, is NAGVMQNPRHLVRRRGQEARLRCSPMKGHSHVYWYRQLPEEGLKFMVYLQKENIIDESGMPKERFSAEFPKEGPSILRIQQVVRGDSAAYFCASSPTLKTVITSGANVLTFGAGSRLTVL.

V is TRBV4-1 and J is TRBJ2-7, with a possible D match to TRBD1 (5 bases). V was trimmed by 1 base and J by 5 bases, leaving 12 bases between them. The germline V gene has CDR1 MGHRA and CDR2 YSYEKL. The CDR3 runs 14 residues. The CDR3 protein is CASSQAAGSHEQYF. The CDR3 bases are TGCGCCAGCAGCCAAGCGGCAGGGTCCCACGAGCAGTACTTC.